The entry that follows covers one TCR beta chain sequence. These data belong to a study of blood T cell repertoires in COVID-19. Looking at the study overall: Nucleic acid was either cDNA or gDNA, and it came from T cells, B-cell-depleted T cells, or PBMCs.

The assay was immunoSEQ multiplex PCR, and TCRdb's table has in-frame clones only and misses some. Found here are fewer than 90,000 clones, 90% to 95% of them singletons; the top ten hold around 4.2%. Trimming pared 6 bases from V and 6 bases from J, leaving 12 bases between. The CDR3 is made up of 13 amino acids. CDR1 and CDR2 from the germline V gene are ENHRY and SYGVKD. The V and J genes are TRBV10-3 and TRBJ2-1; tentatively, D is TRBD2 (5 bases). This clonotype was obtained from a human donor with active COVID-19. The donor label of this sample is uncertain. Sequencing was done on a sample of peripheral blood. As DNA, the CDR3 is TGTGCCATCAGCATGGAGAGGGCCAATGAGCAGTTCTTC. Amino acid sequence: CAISMERANEQFF.